A single sample is the source of the 23 T cell receptor beta chains below, sequenced in a study of tumor and adjacent non-tumor tissue in lung cancer (dated by TCRdb to between 2018 and 2020). The protocol used for the library was multiplex PCR. Instrument on record: Illumina HiSeq 2500. TCRbeta libraries were constructed through three rounds of nested PCR with primers (Table S4) according to protocols adapted from ARM-PCR. TCRdb passed the public sequencing reads through fastp at Q25 and MiXCR, retaining productive beta sequences. When rows share a CDR3 protein, they turn into one entry using the most common DNA and genes. The sample includes approximately 66,000 distinct CDR3 sequences, with about 63% observed a single time. The leading ten clones occupy around a third of the sample. RNA was isolated from bulk, unsorted tissue, and RNA quality was assessed with a NanoDrop ND-1000 and an Agilent 2100. Distant non-tumor tissue taken more than 3 cm from the tumor edge was used as the normal lung sample.

Sequenced sample: distant non-tumor lung tissue. The receptor set was obtained from an older man with non-small cell lung cancer.

This rearrangement joins TRBV20-1 to TRBJ1-3; D is possibly TRBD1 (5 bases). CDR1 is DFQATT and CDR2 is SNEGSKA in the germline V gene (reference sequence). CDR3 size: 17 residues. Between the trimmed V and J ends, which lost 0 bases and 1 base, there was a span of 16 bases. The CDR3 DNA is TGCAGTGCTAGAGATTGGCAGGGCATGCCATCTGGAAACACCATATATTTT. It yields the protein CSARDWQGMPSGNTIYF.

On this clonotype itself: At one boundary the junction diverges from the germline segment, which might be a read error. This chain connects TRBV7-2 to TRBJ2-6; D may match TRBD1 or TRBD2 (5 bases each). The germline V gene has CDR1 SGHTA and CDR2 FQGNSA. The CDR3 sequence is 15 residues long. The DNA of the CDR3 is TGTGCCAGCAGCTTAGGAGGGACCGGGGCCAACGTCCCGACTTTC. Its translation: CASSLGGTGANVPTF.

Worth noting for this clonotype: One end of the junction is discordant with germline, which a read error may explain. J is TRBJ2-3 and V is TRBV28; 8 nucleotides agree with TRBD2. Germline loops: CDR1 MDHEN, CDR2 SYDVKM. The CDR3 extends over 14 amino acids. The CDR3 is CARRKRGPTDTQYF. The CDR3 bases are TGTGCCCGCAGGAAGCGGGGGCCCACAGATACGCAGTATTTT. Looking up the rest from reference TRBV28 and TRBJ2-3 gives the full variable domain: DVKVTQSSRYLVKRTGEKVFLECVQDMDHENMFWYRQDPGLGLRLIYFSYDVKMKEKGDIPEGYSVSREKKERFSLILESASTNQTSMYLCARRKRGPTDTQYFGPGTRLTVL.

Turning to this clonotype: Because it lacks the conserved phenylalanine or tryptophan at the end, this CDR3 is likely a read error. Here the CDR3 reads CSAIPQGVRYEQYL. The DNA of the CDR3 is TGCAGTGCTATCCCACAGGGGGTGCGATACGAGCAGTACCTC. The chain has TRBV20-1 and TRBJ2-7, with 8 bases aligning to TRBD1. Looked up from germline, CDR1 is DFQATT and CDR2 is SNEGSKA (reference sequence). The CDR3 spans 14 residues. After removal of 4 bases from V and 4 bases from J, the junction contained 9 bases not matched to a gene.

Details on this clonotype: One junction end does not reproduce the germline sequence, and a read error may be involved. The V and J genes are TRBV29-1 and TRBJ1-5, with D perhaps matching TRBD1 (5 bases). The CDR3 contains 17 residues. In germline, CDR1 is SQVTM, CDR2 ANQGSEA. The CDR3 loop reads CSVDIGTVGSSNQPQHF. The CDR3, as DNA: TGCAGCGTAGACATCGGGACTGTTGGTTCGAGCAATCAGCCTCAGCATTTT.

This clonotype has more than one count but fewer than ten. The junction and the germline gene differ at one end; a read error may be behind it. The chain has TRBV4-2 and TRBJ1-2; 7 nucleotides match TRBD1. The CDR3 sequence is 13 residues long. CDR1 LGHNA and CDR2 YNFKEQ come from the germline V gene. The CDR3 DNA reads as TGTGCCAGCCGGACAGGAGGAAACTATGGCTACCCCTTC. It codes for CASRTGGNYGYPF.

Comment on this clonotype: A single base separates this from a much larger clone, so it may be a read error. The gene calls are TRBV5-1 and TRBJ2-1; a weak D match, TRBD1 (6 bases). The CDR3 consists of 14 residues. The V gene's germline CDR1 is SGHRS and CDR2 YFSETQ. V gave up 4 bases and J gave up 8 bases, with 16 bases separating them. This chain's CDR3 is CASSPGAMGYEQFF. The DNA of the CDR3 is TGCGCCAGCAGCCCAGGGGCCATGGGCTATGAGCAGTTCTTC.

With respect to this clonotype: This is likely a read error, given that the CDR3 carries no conserved phenylalanine or tryptophan at its end. The V and J genes are TRBV10-3 and TRBJ1-1, with D unclear. This CDR3 region has 14 residues. The germline V gene encodes CDR1 ENHRY and CDR2 SYGVKD. Trimming took off 5 bases at V and 2 bases at J, with 12 bases between the two ends. Here the CDR3 DNA reads TGTGCCATCAGTTACAGCGGGGTAAACACTGAAGCTTTCATT. This gives the protein CAISYSGVNTEAFI.

As concerns this clonotype: The CDR3 does not close with the conserved phenylalanine or tryptophan, likely indicating a read error. CDR3 residues: CASRLEARGCSDTQYI. CDR3 coding DNA: TGTGCCAGCAGATTGGAAGCGCGGGGGTGTTCAGATACGCAGTATATT. The chain is built from TRBV5-4 and TRBJ2-3, with TRBD2 matching 7 bases. The CDR3 contains 16 residues. In germline, CDR1 is SGHNT, CDR2 YYREEE (reference sequence).

Details on this clonotype: A clone one base away is much larger, so this may be a read error. The J gene is TRBJ1-4, the V gene TRBV14; TRBD1 matches 8 bases. The CDR3 loop spans 13 amino acids. In germline, CDR1 is SGHDN, CDR2 FVKESK. The CDR3 nucleotides read TGTGGCAGCAGGCGGACAGGGTACGAAAAACTGTTTTTT. This gives the protein CGSRRTGYEKLFF.

This clonotype was found once. At one end, the junction sequence differs from germline, possibly due to a read error. The chain employs TRBV11-2 and TRBJ2-7; tentative D call: TRBD2 (6 bases). The CDR3 runs to 14 residues. Germline V gives CDR1 SGHAT, CDR2 FQNNGV. CDR3: CASSLWGGSYEEYF. The CDR3 nucleotides read TGTGCCAGCAGCCTCTGGGGAGGAAGCTACGAGGAGTACTTC.

Worth noting for this clonotype: Its ends do not fully match the called genes, so a read error is possible. The V and J genes are TRBV12-3 or TRBV12-4 and TRBJ2-1; D is perhaps TRBD2 (5 bases). The CDR3 sequence is 14 residues long. The CDR3: CASSLAANGVELFF. The DNA for the CDR3 is TGTGCCAGCAGTTTAGCGGCTAACGGGGTCGAGCTGTTCTTC.

The CDR3 reads CDSSSRTGTGSNEQFF. The CDR3 nucleotides read TGTGACAGTAGCTCACGCACCGGGACAGGGAGTAATGAGCAGTTCTTC. V usage is TRBV11-2 and J usage is TRBJ2-1; the match to TRBD1 covers 9 bases. CDR3 length: 16 residues. Germline V gene data show CDR1 as SGHAT and CDR2 as FQNNGV.

This clonotype was recorded many times. The genes are TRBV4-1 and TRBJ1-5; D is uncertain. Germline V gene data show CDR1 as MGHRA and CDR2 as YSYEKL. V lost 2 bases to trimming and J lost 0 bases, with 8 bases between them. The CDR3 consists of 15 residues. The CDR3 here is CASSQLAGSNQPQHF. The CDR3 DNA follows: TGCGCCAGCAGCCAACTGGCGGGTAGCAATCAGCCCCAGCATTTT.

Comments on this clonotype: The junction shows a germline mismatch at one end, possibly a read error. The V gene is TRBV11-1, the J gene TRBJ2-7; 8 bases are shared with TRBD2. Germline CDR1 reads SGHAT; CDR2 reads FQDESV (reference sequence). CDR3 length: 15 residues. The CDR3 region is CVSSLGLASSYEQCF. CDR3 coding DNA: TGTGTCAGCAGCTTAGGACTAGCAAGCTCCTACGAGCAGTGCTTC.

This clonotype was seen a handful of times. The V and J genes are TRBV5-1 and TRBJ2-1; 9 nucleotides align to TRBD1. There are 17 residues in the CDR3. Losses at the gene ends were 0 bases for V and 2 bases for J; bases not matched to a gene: 6. Germline assignment: CDR1 SGHRS and CDR2 YFSETQ. This CDR3 reads CASSLGAGTGTYNEQFF. The CDR3 nucleotides are TGCGCCAGCAGCTTGGGGGCCGGGACAGGGACCTACAATGAGCAGTTCTTC. The complete variable domain, with remaining parts taken from reference TRBV5-1 and TRBJ2-1, reads KAGVTQTPRYLIKTRGQQVTLSCSPISGHRSVSWYQQTPGQGLQFLFEYFSETQRNKGNFPGRFSGRQFSNSRSEMNVSTLELGDSALYLCASSLGAGTGTYNEQFFGPGTRLTVL.

A word on this clonotype: One base away lies a much larger clone, so this may be a sequencing read error. This rearrangement joins TRBV5-4 to TRBJ2-1; D gene ambiguous. The CDR3 is 12 amino acids. Per the germline V gene, CDR1 is SGHNT and CDR2 is YYREEE (reference sequence). In nucleotides, the CDR3 is TGTGCCAGCAGCCTACGCTACAATGAGCGGTTCTTC. Translating gives CASSLRYNERFF.

As concerns this clonotype: Since a much larger clone is just one base distant, this may be a read error. The chain links TRBV28 to TRBJ2-7; D may match TRBD1 or TRBD2 (5 bases each). The CDR3 is 15 amino acids. The germline V gene has CDR1 MDHEN and CDR2 SYDVKM. The CDR3: CASSIWGRSSYEQYF. The CDR3 bases are TGTGCCAGCAGTATATGGGGACGGAGCTCCTACGAGCAGTACTTC.

In the case of this clonotype: As the CDR3 is not closed by the conserved phenylalanine or tryptophan, this likely results from a read error. The chain employs TRBV11-2 and TRBJ2-5, with D perhaps TRBD2 (6 bases). V gave up 4 bases and J gave up 1 base, with 10 bases separating them. This CDR3 spans 14 amino acids. Germline CDR1 and CDR2: SGHAT and FQNNGV. CDR3 nucleotides: TGTGCCAGCAGCTCCCTGGAGGGCCAAGAGACCCAGTACCTC. As protein: CASSSLEGQETQYL.

As for this clonotype: This may arise from a read error, as a much more abundant clone is one base away. V and J are TRBV12-3 or TRBV12-4 and TRBJ2-7; 7 bases agree with TRBD1. The CDR3 is made up of 15 amino acids. The ends lost 6 bases at V and 0 bases at J; junction bases unmatched: 8. CDR3: CASRYRGGHSYEQYF. The CDR3 bases are TGTGCCAGCAGGTATAGAGGGGGCCACTCCTACGAGCAGTACTTC.

This clonotype was seen ten or more times. The chain has TRBV5-5 and TRBJ2-5; the D call may be TRBD1 or TRBD2 (5 bases each). The germline V gene encodes CDR1 SGHKS and CDR2 YYEKEE (reference sequence). V gave up 4 bases and J gave up 3 bases, with 16 bases separating them. The CDR3 contains 15 residues. DNA of the CDR3: TGTGCCAGCAGCCTCTTGGGGCAGGGAGAAGAGACCCAGTACTTC. It translates to CASSLLGQGEETQYF. Combining the CDR3 with reference TRBV5-5 and TRBJ2-5 gives the whole variable domain DAGVTQSPTHLIKTRGQQVTLRCSPISGHKSVSWYQQVLGQGPQFIFQYYEKEERGRGNFPDRFSARQFPNYSSELNVNALLLGDSALYLCASSLLGQGEETQYFGPGTRLLVL.

This clonotype has just one count. The junction shows a germline mismatch at one end, possibly a read error. The chain uses TRBV6-5 and TRBJ1-2; D is unresolved. CDR1 is MNHEY, CDR2 SVGAGI, per germline. This CDR3 spans 16 amino acids. The CDR3 protein is CASSYYGKVNYYGCTF. Here the CDR3 DNA reads TGTGCCAGCAGTTACTATGGGAAGGTGAACTACTATGGCTGCACCTTC.

As concerns this clonotype: A clone one base away is much larger, so this may be a read error. The CDR3 spells CTSSMGRLNTEAFF. Here the CDR3 DNA reads TGTACCAGCAGCATGGGACGGCTGAACACTGAAGCTTTCTTT. The genes are TRBV7-9 and TRBJ1-1, with a tentative D call TRBD1 (5 bases). Germline CDR1 is SEHNR and CDR2 is FQNEAQ (reference sequence). There are 14 residues in the CDR3.